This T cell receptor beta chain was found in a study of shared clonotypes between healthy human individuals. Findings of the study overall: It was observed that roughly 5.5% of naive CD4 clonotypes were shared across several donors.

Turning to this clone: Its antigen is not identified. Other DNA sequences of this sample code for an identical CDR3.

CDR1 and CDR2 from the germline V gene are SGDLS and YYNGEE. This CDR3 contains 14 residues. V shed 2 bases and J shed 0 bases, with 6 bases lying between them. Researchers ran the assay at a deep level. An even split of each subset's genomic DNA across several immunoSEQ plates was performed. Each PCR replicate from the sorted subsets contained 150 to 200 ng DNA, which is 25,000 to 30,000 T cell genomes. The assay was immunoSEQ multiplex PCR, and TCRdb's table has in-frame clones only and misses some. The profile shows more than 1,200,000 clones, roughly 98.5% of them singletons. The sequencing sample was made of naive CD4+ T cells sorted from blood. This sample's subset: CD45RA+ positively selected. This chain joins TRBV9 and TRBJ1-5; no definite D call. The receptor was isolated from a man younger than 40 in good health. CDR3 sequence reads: CASSVGPSNQPQHF. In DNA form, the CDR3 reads TGTGCCAGCAGCGTCGGCCCTAGCAATCAGCCCCAGCATTTT.